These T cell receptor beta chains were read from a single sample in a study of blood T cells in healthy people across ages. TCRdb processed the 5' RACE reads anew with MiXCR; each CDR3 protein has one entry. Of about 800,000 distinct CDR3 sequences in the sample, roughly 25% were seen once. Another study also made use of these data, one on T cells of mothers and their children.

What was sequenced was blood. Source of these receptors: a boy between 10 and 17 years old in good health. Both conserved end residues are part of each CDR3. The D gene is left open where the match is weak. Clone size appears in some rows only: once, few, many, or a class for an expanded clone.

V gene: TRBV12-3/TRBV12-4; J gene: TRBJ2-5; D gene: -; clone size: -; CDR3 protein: CASSRGSGEQYF; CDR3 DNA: TGTGCCAGCAGCCGGGGGTCGGGGGAGCAGTACTTC
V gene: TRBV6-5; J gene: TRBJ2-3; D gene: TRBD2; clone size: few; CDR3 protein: CASSLVSGGPQDTQYF; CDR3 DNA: TGTGCCAGCAGTTTGGTCTCGGGGGGGCCTCAGGATACGCAGTATTTT
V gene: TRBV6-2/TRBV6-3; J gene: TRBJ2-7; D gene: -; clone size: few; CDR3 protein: CASRDEYEQYF; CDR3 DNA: TGTGCCAGCAGAGATGAATACGAGCAGTACTTC
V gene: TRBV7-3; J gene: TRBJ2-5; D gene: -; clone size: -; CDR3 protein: CASRTLGETGQETQYF; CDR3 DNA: TGTGCCAGCAGAACATTGGGGGAGACGGGGCAAGAGACCCAGTACTTC
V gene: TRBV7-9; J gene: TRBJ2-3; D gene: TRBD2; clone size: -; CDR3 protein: CASSSTSGVHTDTQYF; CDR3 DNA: TGTGCCAGCAGCTCGACTAGCGGGGTCCACACAGATACGCAGTATTTT
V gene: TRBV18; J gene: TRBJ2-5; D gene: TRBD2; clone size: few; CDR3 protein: CASSISSGRMETQYF; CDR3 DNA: TGTGCCAGCTCAATCTCAAGCGGGAGAATGGAGACCCAGTACTTC
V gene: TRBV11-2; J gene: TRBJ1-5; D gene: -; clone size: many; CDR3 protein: CASSLDLNQPQHF; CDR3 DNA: TGTGCCAGCAGCTTAGACCTTAATCAGCCCCAGCATTTT
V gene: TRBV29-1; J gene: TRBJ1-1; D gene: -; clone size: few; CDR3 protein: CSVSGEIDEAFF; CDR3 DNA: TGCAGCGTGTCCGGGGAAATCGACGAAGCTTTCTTT
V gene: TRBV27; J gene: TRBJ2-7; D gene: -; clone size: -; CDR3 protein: CASTRRQGPYEQYF; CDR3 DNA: TGTGCCAGCACCCGCCGGCAGGGTCCCTACGAGCAGTACTTC
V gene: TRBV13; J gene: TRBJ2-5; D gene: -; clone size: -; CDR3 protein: CASTPNGRVEYQEAQYF; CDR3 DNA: TGTGCCAGCACCCCCAATGGAAGGGTTGAGTACCAAGAGGCCCAGTACTTC
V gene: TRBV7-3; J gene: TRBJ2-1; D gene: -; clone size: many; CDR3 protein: CASSSPQGNEQFF; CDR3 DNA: TGTGCCAGCAGCTCACCCCAGGGGAATGAGCAGTTCTTC
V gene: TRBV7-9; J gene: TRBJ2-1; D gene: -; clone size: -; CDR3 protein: CASSPVELASYNEQFF; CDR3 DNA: TGTGCCAGCAGCCCCGTGGAGTTGGCGTCCTACAATGAGCAGTTCTTC
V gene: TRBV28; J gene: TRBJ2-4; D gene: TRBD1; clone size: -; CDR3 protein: CASGKPGQGKNIQYF; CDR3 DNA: TGTGCCAGCGGAAAACCGGGACAGGGGAAAAACATTCAGTACTTC
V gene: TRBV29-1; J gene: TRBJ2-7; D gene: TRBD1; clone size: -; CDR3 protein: CSVVQGEYEQYF; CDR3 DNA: TGCAGCGTTGTACAGGGGGAATACGAGCAGTACTTC
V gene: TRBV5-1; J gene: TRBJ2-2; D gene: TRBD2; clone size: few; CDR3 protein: CASSPGLAGPNTGELFF; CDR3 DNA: TGCGCCAGCAGCCCAGGACTAGCGGGACCGAACACCGGGGAGCTGTTTTTT
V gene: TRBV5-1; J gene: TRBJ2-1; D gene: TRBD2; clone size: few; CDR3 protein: CASSLTSGRYNEQFF; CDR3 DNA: TGCGCCAGCAGCCTAACTAGCGGGAGGTACAATGAGCAGTTCTTC
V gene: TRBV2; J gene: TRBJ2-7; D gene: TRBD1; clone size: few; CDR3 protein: CASSDPGQGYEQYF; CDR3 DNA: TGTGCCAGCAGTGACCCGGGACAGGGCTACGAGCAGTACTTC
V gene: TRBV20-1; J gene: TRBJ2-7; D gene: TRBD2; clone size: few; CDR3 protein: CSARDSGRTESSYEQYF; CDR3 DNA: TGCAGTGCTAGAGATAGCGGGCGAACCGAGAGCTCCTACGAGCAGTACTTC
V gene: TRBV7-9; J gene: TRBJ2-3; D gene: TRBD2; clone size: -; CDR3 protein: CASSLTSGDTDTQYF; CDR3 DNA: TGTGCCAGCAGCTTAACTAGCGGGGACACAGATACGCAGTATTTT
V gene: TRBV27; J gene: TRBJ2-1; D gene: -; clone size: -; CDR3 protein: CASSSRGGVNEQFF; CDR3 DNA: TGTGCCAGCAGCTCGCGAGGGGGGGTCAATGAGCAGTTCTTC
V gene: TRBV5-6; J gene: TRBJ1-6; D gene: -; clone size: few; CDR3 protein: CASSITGYNSPLHF; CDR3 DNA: TGTGCCAGCAGCATCACAGGGTATAATTCACCCCTCCACTTT
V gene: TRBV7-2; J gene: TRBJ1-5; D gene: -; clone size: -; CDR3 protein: CASSLVSADNQPQHF; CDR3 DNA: TGTGCCAGCAGCTTAGTATCGGCAGACAATCAGCCCCAGCATTTT
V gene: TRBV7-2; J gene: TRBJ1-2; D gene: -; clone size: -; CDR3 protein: CASSLARVAYGYTF; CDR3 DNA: TGTGCCAGCAGCTTAGCCAGGGTGGCGTATGGCTACACCTTC